These 27 T cell receptor beta chains originate from one sample sequenced in a study of early T cells in non-severe SARS-CoV-2 infection (dated by TCRdb to the early 2020s). Library preparation used 5' RACE. The sequencer was a NextSeq 500. The public reads were run again by TCRdb, first through fastp at Q25 and then through MiXCR, and only productive beta chains were kept. Identical CDR3 protein sequences are pooled into one entry, listed with their most common genes and DNA. The sample has more than 45,000 distinct CDR3 sequences on record, more than 7% of them singletons. The ten largest clones capture roughly 3.5% of the sample. Material: whole blood. The receptors stem from an adult who was a healthcare worker with PCR-confirmed SARS-CoV-2 infection or an uninfected control (not recorded which).

The chain combines TRBV7-6 with TRBJ2-3; D is undetermined. This CDR3 has 13 residues. Germline CDR1 SGHVS, CDR2 FNYEAQ. V was shortened by 2 bases and J by 4 bases, with 7 bases between the two germline ends. As DNA, the CDR3 is TGTGCCAGCAGCTTATTTGGTCCAGATACGCAGTATTTT. Its translation: CASSLFGPDTQYF.

This clonotype was seen at least ten times. This chain links TRBV3-1 with TRBJ2-2, with TRBD2 identical over 8 bases. The germline CDR1 and CDR2 sequences are LGHDT and YNNKEL (reference sequence). The CDR3 runs 14 residues. V trimming: 4 bases; J trimming: 6 bases; junction bases outside the gene matches: 4. Written as DNA, the CDR3 is TGTGCCAGCAGCCCGATCGGGAGGGCCGGGGAGCTGTTTTTT. This codes for CASSPIGRAGELFF.

This clonotype has just a few counts. This sequence joins TRBV6-6 and TRBJ2-7, with 9 bases that match TRBD2. CDR1 is MNHNY, CDR2 SVGAGI, per germline (reference sequence). This CDR3 has 17 amino acids. V was pared by 6 bases and J by 2 bases, with 14 bases of the junction left unmatched. CDR3 sequence (DNA): TGTGCCAGCAGCGTACAAGGCGCTAGCGGGGCCGCCTACGAGCAGTACTTC. Protein product: CASSVQGASGAAYEQYF.

This clonotype was seen at least ten times. The chain links TRBV7-9 to TRBJ2-1, with D unclear. From germline, CDR1 is SEHNR and CDR2 FQNEAQ (reference sequence). The CDR3 extends over 11 amino acids. Trimming removed 5 bases at V and 13 bases at J, with 12 bases between. The CDR3 nucleotides are TGTGCCAGCAGCCTCGATGCAGGCCAGTTCTTC. Protein product: CASSLDAGQFF.

This clonotype was counted at least ten times. J is TRBJ2-1 and V is TRBV29-1; the D gene could be TRBD1 or TRBD2 (5 bases each). The germline V gene has CDR1 SQVTM and CDR2 ANQGSEA. This CDR3 has 13 amino acids. V lost 7 bases and J 10 bases, leaving 20 bases between the germline ends. The CDR3, as DNA: TGCAGCGGGGACGGACCCTCCTCATTGGAGCAGTTCTTC. This translates into CSGDGPSSLEQFF.

About this clonotype: At one boundary the junction diverges from the germline segment, which might be a read error. The chain employs TRBV7-2 and TRBJ1-3; a weak D match, TRBD1 (5 bases). The CDR3 length is 13 residues. Per germline, CDR1 SGHTA and CDR2 FQGNSA. CDR3 DNA sequence: TGTGCCAGCAGCTTCCCCAGGGCCGCCGGTCCCCCTTTT. It encodes CASSFPRAAGPPF.

The chain uses TRBV7-8 and TRBJ2-1, with D possibly being TRBD2 (6 bases). There are 16 residues in the CDR3. V was cut by 0 bases and J by 3 bases, with 12 bases left in between. Germline lookup yields CDR1 SGHVS and CDR2 FQNEAQ. DNA for the CDR3: TGTGCCAGCAGCTTAGCGCGGGACTTCCTCTACAATGAGCAGTTCTTC. Its protein product is CASSLARDFLYNEQFF.

This clonotype was counted between two and nine times. The V gene is TRBV24-1, the J gene TRBJ1-1; TRBD1 might be the D (5 bases). The germline gives CDR1 KGHDR, CDR2 SFDVKD. CDR3 length equals 16 residues. V was clipped by 4 bases and J by 3 bases, with 17 bases between them. The CDR3 DNA sequence: TGTGCCACCAGTGACGGCCGATTAGCGGGGGACACTGAAGCTTTCTTT. Protein: CATSDGRLAGDTEAFF.

Here the CDR3 DNA reads TGTGCCACCGGGACAGGGGGATTCAATGAGCAGTTCTTC. Amino acids: CATGTGGFNEQFF. The chain combines TRBV5-4 with TRBJ2-1; 11 bases map to TRBD1. CDR1 is SGHNT, CDR2 YYREEE, per germline (reference sequence). Trimming took 9 bases from V and 6 from J; bases not matched to a gene: 5. The CDR3 length is 13 residues.

This clonotype has only a few counts. This sequence joins TRBV4-1 and TRBJ2-1; 10 bases are a match to TRBD2. This CDR3 is 18 amino acids long. Looked up from germline, CDR1 is MGHRA and CDR2 is YSYEKL. The V gene end was trimmed by 1 base and the J gene end by 0 bases; junction bases not matched to a gene: 6. The CDR3 nucleotides are TGCGCCAGCAGCCAAGGGCTAGCGGGAGTTAACTCCTACAATGAGCAGTTCTTC. The encoded protein is CASSQGLAGVNSYNEQFF.

This clonotype was observed a few times. This rearrangement joins TRBV5-6 to TRBJ1-2; 9 bases fit TRBD1. V gave up 4 bases and J gave up 8 bases; unmatched junction bases: 15. Germline-derived CDR1 and CDR2 are SGHDT and YYEEEE. This CDR3 contains 16 residues. In DNA form, the CDR3 reads TGTGCCAGCAGCCCACCCGGACAGGGGAGAAAGGGGGGCTACACCTTC. Amino acid sequence: CASSPPGQGRKGGYTF.

A few counts support this clonotype. The genes are TRBV20-1 and TRBJ2-1; 11 bases agree with TRBD2. This CDR3 spans 14 amino acids. V was clipped by 5 bases and J by 5 bases; unmatched bases: 5. Germline V gene data show CDR1 as DFQATT and CDR2 as SNEGSKA (reference sequence). The CDR3, as DNA: TGCAGTGCTGGGACTAGCGGAGGGGACAATGAGCAGTTCTTC. Its translation: CSAGTSGGDNEQFF.

The J gene is TRBJ2-7, the V gene TRBV20-1, with 7 bases identical to TRBD2. Germline CDR1 and CDR2: DFQATT and SNEGSKA (reference sequence). The CDR3 is 16 amino acids. V dropped 6 bases and J dropped 6; count of bases not matched to a gene: 20. The CDR3 loop is CSAKPISGQGYLEQYF. The DNA of the CDR3 is TGCAGTGCGAAACCGATTAGCGGGCAAGGGTATCTCGAGCAGTACTTC.

The chain links TRBV7-8 to TRBJ2-3; the D gene is possibly TRBD2 (6 bases). This CDR3 spans 14 amino acids. Trimming shortened V by 3 bases and J by 2 bases, and 9 bases separated the two germline ends. Germline V CDR1 and CDR2: SGHVS, FQNEAQ. Here the CDR3 reads CASSFSGNTDTQYF. CDR3 in DNA: TGTGCCAGCAGCTTTAGCGGTAACACAGATACGCAGTATTTT.

V is TRBV3-1 and J is TRBJ2-5; TRBD2 matches 8 bases. The germline CDR1 and CDR2 sequences are LGHDT and YNNKEL (reference sequence). CDR3 length: 15 amino acids. J gave up 2 bases and V 8 bases, and 10 bases lay outside the gene matches. The DNA for the CDR3 is TGTGCCAGCCAACTGCGGGGGGCGCGGCAAGAGACCCAGTACTTC. Its protein is CASQLRGARQETQYF.

The gene calls are TRBV29-1 and TRBJ2-3; the match to TRBD2 covers 7 bases. With 3 bases clipped from V and 10 bases from J, the junction kept 4 bases outside the gene matches. Germline CDR1 is SQVTM and CDR2 is ANQGSEA. The CDR3 totals 11 residues. The CDR3 here is CSVDGLVPQYF. CDR3 nucleotide sequence: TGCAGCGTTGACGGACTAGTTCCGCAGTATTTT.

This rearrangement joins TRBV5-4 to TRBJ1-2; D is possibly TRBD1 (5 bases). Germline CDR1 reads SGHNT; CDR2 reads YYREEE (reference sequence). Trimming pared 3 bases from V and 0 bases from J, leaving 12 bases between. This CDR3 is 15 amino acids long. The DNA for the CDR3 is TGTGCCAGCAGCTGGCGAGGGGAAACTAACTATGGCTACACCTTC. Protein product: CASSWRGETNYGYTF.

This clonotype was picked up many times. The chain couples TRBV7-3 to TRBJ2-4, with 10 bases identical to TRBD1. CDR1 and CDR2 (germline): SGHTA, FQGTGA. The CDR3 covers 17 residues. J lost 8 bases, V lost 1 base, and 11 bases had no gene match. The CDR3, as DNA: TGTGCCAGCAGCTTAATGGGGGACAGGGGAACGGTGGACATTCAGTACTTC. Amino acid sequence: CASSLMGDRGTVDIQYF.

This clonotype showed up many times. The J gene is TRBJ2-3, the V gene TRBV28; D perhaps matches TRBD2 (6 bases). From germline, CDR1 is MDHEN and CDR2 SYDVKM. The CDR3 runs to 14 residues. V was pared by 5 bases and J by 2 bases, with 11 bases between. CDR3 in amino acids: CASSITSFTDTQYF. The CDR3 DNA follows: TGTGCCAGCAGTATAACTAGCTTCACAGATACGCAGTATTTT.

V usage is TRBV5-1 and J usage is TRBJ2-1; no definite D call. Trimming removed 0 bases at V and 10 bases at J, with 14 bases between. The V gene's germline CDR1 is SGHRS and CDR2 YFSETQ. CDR3 size: 14 residues. The CDR3 protein is CASSLALGRPEQFF. DNA for the CDR3: TGCGCCAGCAGCTTGGCCCTCGGACGGCCCGAGCAGTTCTTC.

This clonotype was recorded at least ten times. The chain joins TRBV7-9 to TRBJ2-1; maybe TRBD2 (5 bases). The CDR3 runs to 13 residues. Germline V gene data show CDR1 as SEHNR and CDR2 as FQNEAQ (reference sequence). V lost 0 bases to trimming and J lost 12 bases, with 12 bases between them. DNA of the CDR3: TGTGCCAGCAGCTTAGCCGGGGTCCTAGGGCAGTTCTTC. Encoded protein: CASSLAGVLGQFF.

The CDR3 here is CASVLSGAQETQYF. The CDR3 DNA sequence: TGTGCCAGCGTACTCAGCGGAGCACAAGAGACCCAGTACTTC. The V and J genes are TRBV2 and TRBJ2-5; D may be TRBD2 (5 bases). Germline V gives CDR1 SNHLY, CDR2 FYNNEI. V was trimmed by 8 bases and J by 2 bases, leaving 15 bases between them. The CDR3 length is 14 residues.

The sample holds many counts of this clonotype. The V call is TRBV27, the J call TRBJ2-1, with 15 nucleotides matching TRBD2. CDR3 length: 15 residues. V lost 4 bases to trimming and J lost 7 bases; unmatched junction nucleotides: 2. Germline lookup yields CDR1 MNHEY and CDR2 SMNVEV (reference sequence). The CDR3 DNA sequence: TGTGCCAGCAGTTCGGGACTAGCGGGAGGAAATGAGCAGTTCTTC. It translates to CASSSGLAGGNEQFF.

Many counts were recorded for this clonotype. The chain joins TRBV6-5 to TRBJ2-3; D perhaps matches TRBD2 (6 bases). Germline CDR1 and CDR2: MNHEY and SVGAGI. V shed 0 bases and J shed 8 bases, with 18 bases lying between them. The CDR3 spans 16 residues. CDR3 region: CASSYSGPRETSTQYF. The CDR3 bases are TGTGCCAGCAGTTACTCGGGCCCCAGGGAGACTAGTACGCAGTATTTT.

V and J are TRBV20-1 and TRBJ1-4; 8 positions agree with TRBD1. CDR1 is DFQATT, CDR2 SNEGSKA, per germline (reference sequence). The CDR3 is 15 residues long. V lost 4 bases and J lost 2; bases outside the gene matches: 6. The CDR3 sequence: CSAMTGEETNEKLFF. The DNA for the CDR3 is TGCAGTGCTATGACAGGGGAGGAGACTAATGAAAAACTGTTTTTT.

The gene calls are TRBV7-9 and TRBJ1-4, with D perhaps matching TRBD1 (5 bases). This CDR3 has 16 residues. The V and J ends lost 2 bases and 11 bases respectively, with 21 bases between them. CDR1 is SEHNR and CDR2 is FQNEAQ in the germline V gene (reference sequence). CDR3 residues: CASSLRAEGERVKLFF. CDR3 coding DNA: TGTGCCAGCAGCTTAAGGGCGGAAGGGGAAAGGGTGAAACTGTTTTTT.

This clonotype was observed a few times. The chain couples TRBV2 to TRBJ2-2; D might be TRBD1 (6 bases). CDR3 size: 15 residues. V gave up 5 bases and J gave up 6 bases, with 16 bases separating them. Germline values: CDR1 SNHLY, CDR2 FYNNEI. CDR3: CASSRTGSRAGELFF. DNA of the CDR3: TGTGCCAGCAGTCGAACAGGGTCCCGGGCCGGGGAGCTGTTTTTT.